This T cell receptor beta chain was identified in a study of control samples from healthy donors and cancer patients. TCRdb keeps only in-frame clones here, not all; method: immunoSEQ multiplex PCR. Of approximately 170,000 clones listed, 80% to 90% are singletons. Trimming took off 0 bases at V and 5 bases at J, with 13 bases between the two ends. CDR1 is KGHSH and CDR2 is LQKENI in the germline V gene. The CDR3 totals 15 residues. The sequencing input was blood. The TCR sequence derives from a woman between 25 and 40 years old in good health. The V and J genes are TRBV18 and TRBJ1-1; D call uncertain. CDR3 DNA sequence: TGTGCCAGCTCACCACCCGGGAGGCAGAATACTGAAGCTTTCTTT. Its protein is CASSPPGRQNTEAFF.